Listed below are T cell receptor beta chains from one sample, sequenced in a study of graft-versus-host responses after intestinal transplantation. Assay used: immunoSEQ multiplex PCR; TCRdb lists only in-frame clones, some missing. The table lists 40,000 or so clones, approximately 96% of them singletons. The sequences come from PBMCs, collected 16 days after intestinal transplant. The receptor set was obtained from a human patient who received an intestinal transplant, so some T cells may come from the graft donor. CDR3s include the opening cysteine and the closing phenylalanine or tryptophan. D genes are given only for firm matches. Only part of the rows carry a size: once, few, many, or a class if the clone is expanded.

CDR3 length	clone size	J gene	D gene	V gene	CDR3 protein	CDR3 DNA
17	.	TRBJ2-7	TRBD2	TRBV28	CASSLLRRLAGVFEQYF	TGTGCCAGCAGTTTATTGCGGAGACTAGCGGGAGTGTTTGAGCAGTACTTC
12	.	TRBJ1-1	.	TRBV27	CASSTNRVEAFF	TGTGCCAGCAGTACTAACAGGGTCGAAGCTTTCTTT
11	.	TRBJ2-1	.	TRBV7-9	CASSRNNEQFF	TGTGCCAGCAGCCGGAACAATGAGCAGTTCTTC
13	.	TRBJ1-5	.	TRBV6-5	CASSDLSNQPQHF	TGTGCCAGCAGCGACCTTAGCAATCAGCCCCAGCATTTT
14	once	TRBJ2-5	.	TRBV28	CASSPRRERETQYF	TGTGCCAGCAGTCCTCGACGGGAGAGGGAGACCCAGTACTTC
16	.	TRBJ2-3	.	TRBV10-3	CAISEAGMGSTDTQYF	TGTGCCATCAGTGAAGCGGGTATGGGTTCCACAGATACGCAGTATTTT
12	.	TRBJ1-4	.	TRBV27	CASNRGVGKLFF	TGTGCCAGCAACCGAGGAGTAGGAAAACTGTTTTTT
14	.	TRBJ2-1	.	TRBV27	CASSWPGPGNEQFF	TGTGCCAGCAGTTGGCCGGGGCCAGGAAATGAGCAGTTCTTC
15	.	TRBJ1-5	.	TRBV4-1	CASSQGQHSNQPQHF	TGCGCCAGCAGCCAAGGCCAGCACAGCAATCAGCCCCAGCATTTT
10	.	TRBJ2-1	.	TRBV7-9	CASSSNGLFF	TGTGCCAGCAGCTCGAATGGACTTTTCTTC
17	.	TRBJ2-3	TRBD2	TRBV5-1	CASTQGLAGAGTDTQYF	TGCGCCAGCACCCAAGGACTAGCGGGAGCCGGCACAGATACGCAGTATTTT
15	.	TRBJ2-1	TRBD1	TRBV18	CASSEDRASYNEQFF	TGTGCCAGCTCAGAGGACAGGGCATCCTACAATGAGCAGTTCTTC
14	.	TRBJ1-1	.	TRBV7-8	CASSPRGHNTEAFF	TGTGCCAGCAGCCCCAGGGGCCATAACACTGAAGCTTTCTTT
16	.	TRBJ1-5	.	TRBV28	CASSFSRERANQPQHF	TGTGCCAGCAGTTTCTCTCGTGAGAGGGCCAATCAGCCCCAGCATTTT
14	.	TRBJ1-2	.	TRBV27	CASSVLRAGYGYTF	TGTGCCAGCAGTGTCCTCAGGGCCGGCTATGGCTACACCTTC
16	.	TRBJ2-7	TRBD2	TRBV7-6	CASSQWTSGNSYEQYF	TGTGCCAGCAGCCAATGGACTAGCGGGAACTCCTACGAGCAGTACTTC
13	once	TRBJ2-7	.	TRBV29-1	CSVEATSSYEQYF	TGCAGCGTTGAAGCGACAAGCTCCTACGAGCAGTACTTC
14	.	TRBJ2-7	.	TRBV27	CASSPRVYSYEQYF	TGTGCCAGCAGCCCTAGGGTCTACTCCTACGAGCAGTACTTC
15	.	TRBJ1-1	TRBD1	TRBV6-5	CASSYSSGQGATAFF	TGTGCCAGCAGTTACTCGTCTGGACAGGGGGCGACAGCTTTCTTT
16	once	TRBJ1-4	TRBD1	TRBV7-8	CASSLGTGTTNEKLFF	TGTGCCAGCAGCTTGGGGACAGGAACTACTAATGAAAAACTGTTTTTT
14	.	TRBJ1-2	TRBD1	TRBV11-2	CARTPRRGQSSYTF	TGTGCCAGGACCCCCCGGAGGGGACAGTCATCCTACACCTTC
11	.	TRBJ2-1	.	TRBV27	CASSLNNEQFF	TGTGCCAGCAGTCTCAACAATGAGCAGTTCTTC
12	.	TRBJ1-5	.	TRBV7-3	CASSLGDQPQHF	TGTGCCAGCAGCTTAGGGGACCAGCCCCAGCATTTT